The TCR beta chain described here comes from a study of T cells in narcolepsy. Study observations and caveats: HCRT-specific and TRIB2-specific autoreactive clonotypes appeared among same-patient CSF and blood CD4+ clonotypes. Healthy controls reportedly lacked the autoreactive clonotypes serially found in patients' blood.

The method was immunoSEQ multiplex PCR; TCRdb's version includes in-frame clones alone and lacks a portion of them. The table records tens of thousands of clones, 87% of them present only once. CDR3 length equals 15 residues. Germline V gives CDR1 LGHNA, CDR2 YNFKEQ. Trimming left V 2 bases short and J 5 bases short, with 13 bases between. This clone was found a few times. Antigen: not known. The sequence was collected from a human donor with narcolepsy. This chain links TRBV4-2 with TRBJ2-1, with D perhaps TRBD2 (5 bases). Sequencing was carried out using CD45RA- memory CD4+ T cells from PBMCs. The CDR3 DNA is TGTGCCAGCAGCCAAATAGCGCTTGTTCACAATGAGCAGTTCTTC. Its translation is CASSQIALVHNEQFF.